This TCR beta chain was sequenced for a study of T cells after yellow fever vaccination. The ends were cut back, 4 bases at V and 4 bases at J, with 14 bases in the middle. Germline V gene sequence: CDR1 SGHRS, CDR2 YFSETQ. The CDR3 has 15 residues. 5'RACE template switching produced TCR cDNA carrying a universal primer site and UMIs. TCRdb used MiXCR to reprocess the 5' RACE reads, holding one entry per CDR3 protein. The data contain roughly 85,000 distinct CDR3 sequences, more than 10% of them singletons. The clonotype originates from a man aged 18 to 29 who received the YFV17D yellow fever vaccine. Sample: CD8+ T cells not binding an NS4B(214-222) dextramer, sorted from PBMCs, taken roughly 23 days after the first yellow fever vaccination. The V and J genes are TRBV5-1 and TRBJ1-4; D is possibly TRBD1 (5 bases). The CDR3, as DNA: TGCGCCAGCAGCCTCCCGGGACGGTTTAATGAAAAACTGTTTTTT. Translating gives CASSLPGRFNEKLFF.